The source of this TCR beta chain is a study of T cells in Graves' hyperthyroidism and ophthalmopathy. Amplification of TCR beta CDR3 regions was performed using RNA transcripts as template. A first-round RT-PCR of the TCR CDR3 used the HTBI primer set. TCRdb re-analysed the multiplex PCR reads in MiXCR, keeping a single row per CDR3 protein. The repertoire holds under 250,000 distinct CDR3 sequences, with approximately 23% as singletons. The CDR3 has 13 residues. The germline gives CDR1 DFQATT, CDR2 SNEGSKA (reference sequence). The sample taken for sequencing was blood. The chain recombines TRBV20-1 with TRBJ1-5; 7 positions match TRBD1. The clonotype comes from a woman in her 40s with Graves' ophthalmopathy. Written as DNA, the CDR3 is TGCAGCCTCGCAACAGGGGTTAATCAGCCCCAGCATTTT. This encodes CSLATGVNQPQHF.